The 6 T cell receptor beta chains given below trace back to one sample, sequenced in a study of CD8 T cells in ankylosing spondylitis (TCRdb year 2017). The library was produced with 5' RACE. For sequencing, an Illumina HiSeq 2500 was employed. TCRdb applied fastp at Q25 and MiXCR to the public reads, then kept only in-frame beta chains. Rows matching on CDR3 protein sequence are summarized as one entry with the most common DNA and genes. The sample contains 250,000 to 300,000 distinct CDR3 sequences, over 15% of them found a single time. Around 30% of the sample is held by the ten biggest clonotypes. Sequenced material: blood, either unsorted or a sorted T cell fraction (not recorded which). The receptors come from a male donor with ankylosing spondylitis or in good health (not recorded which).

The CDR3 DNA reads as TGTGCCAGTAGTATTGGGCAGGGAGGGAATGAGCAGTTCTTC. Translating it yields CASSIGQGGNEQFF. The chain recombines TRBV19 with TRBJ2-1, with 7 bases matching TRBD2. V trimming: 3 bases; J trimming: 7 bases; junction bases outside the gene matches: 6. The CDR3 totals 14 residues. CDR1 and CDR2 from the germline V gene are LNHDA and SQIVND (reference sequence).

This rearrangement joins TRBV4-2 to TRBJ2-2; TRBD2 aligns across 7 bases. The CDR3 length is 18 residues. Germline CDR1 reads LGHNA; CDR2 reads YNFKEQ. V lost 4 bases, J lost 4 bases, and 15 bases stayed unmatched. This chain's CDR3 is CASSPYLARELGTGELFF. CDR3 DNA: TGTGCCAGCAGCCCCTATTTGGCGCGGGAGTTGGGCACCGGGGAGCTGTTTTTT.

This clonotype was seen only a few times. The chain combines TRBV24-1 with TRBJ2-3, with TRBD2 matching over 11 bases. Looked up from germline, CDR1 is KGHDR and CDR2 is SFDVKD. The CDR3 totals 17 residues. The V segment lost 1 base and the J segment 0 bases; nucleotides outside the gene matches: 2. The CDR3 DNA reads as TGTGCCACCAGTGATTTCCTAGCGGGAGGAAGCACAGATACGCAGTATTTT. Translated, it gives CATSDFLAGGSTDTQYF.

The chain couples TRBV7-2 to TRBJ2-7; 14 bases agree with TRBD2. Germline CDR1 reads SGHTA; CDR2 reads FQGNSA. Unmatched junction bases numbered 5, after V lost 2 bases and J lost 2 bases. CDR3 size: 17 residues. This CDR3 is CASSLPGLAGGTYEQYF. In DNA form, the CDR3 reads TGTGCCAGCAGCTTACCCGGACTAGCGGGAGGAACCTACGAGCAGTACTTC.

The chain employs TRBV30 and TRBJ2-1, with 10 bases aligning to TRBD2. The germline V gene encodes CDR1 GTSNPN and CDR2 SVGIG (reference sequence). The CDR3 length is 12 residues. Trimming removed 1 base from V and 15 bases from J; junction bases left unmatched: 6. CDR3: CAWSDPSGRGFF. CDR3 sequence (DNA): TGTGCCTGGAGTGACCCCAGCGGGAGGGGGTTCTTC.

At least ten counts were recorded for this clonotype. The CDR3 DNA is TGTGCCAGCACGAGGGGCCGAACTGAAGCTTTCTTT. It yields the protein CASTRGRTEAFF. This sequence joins TRBV6-6 and TRBJ1-1, with D perhaps TRBD1 (5 bases). The CDR3 loop spans 12 amino acids. Germline V gene sequence: CDR1 MNHNY, CDR2 SVGAGI (reference sequence). V was shortened by 7 bases and J by 5 bases, with 11 bases between the two germline ends.